Listed below are T cell receptor beta chains from one sample, sequenced in a study of T cells in Graves' hyperthyroidism and ophthalmopathy. TCRdb fed the multiplex PCR reads into MiXCR, producing one record per CDR3 protein. The repertoire has fewer than 350,000 distinct CDR3 sequences, around a fifth of them found once; the top ten carry roughly 40%. The sequencing input was blood. The receptors derive from a man aged 50-60 years with Graves' ophthalmopathy. Each CDR3 is given with its conserved first and last residue. D genes are given only for firm matches. Clone size is shown for a subset of rows, as once, few, many or a class of expanded clone.

v_gene	abundance	j_gene	d_gene	CDR3nt	CDR3aa
TRBV19	-	TRBJ2-3	-	TGTGCCAGTAGTATAACGGGAAGGAAGGCAGATACGCAGTATTTT	CASSITGRKADTQYF
TRBV20-1	many	TRBJ2-7	-	TGCAGTGCACCGGTGGGCAGCCCGACATCCTACGAGCAGTACTTC	CSAPVGSPTSYEQYF
TRBV6-4	-	TRBJ2-7	-	TGTGCCAGCAGTAATCAGGGTAGGGGCTCCTACGAGCAGTACTTC	CASSNQGRGSYEQYF
TRBV28	-	TRBJ2-7	-	TGTGCCAGCAGTTTAGCAATCTACGAGCAGTACTTC	CASSLAIYEQYF
TRBV11-1	few	TRBJ2-5	-	TGTGCCAGCAGCTTATACAGGGCAGGGGAGACCCAGTACTTC	CASSLYRAGETQYF
TRBV12-3/TRBV12-4	-	TRBJ1-6	-	TGTGCCAGCAGCGTACAGGACAGCTCCTATAATTCACCCCTCCACTTT	CASSVQDSSYNSPLHF
TRBV5-6	few	TRBJ2-3	-	TGTGCCAGCAGCTTGGGACTAGAGGCAGATACGCAGTATTTT	CASSLGLEADTQYF
TRBV9	many	TRBJ2-5	-	TGTGCCAGCAGCCTACAAGCCGGAGGCCAAGAGACCCAGTACTTC	CASSLQAGGQETQYF
TRBV28	few	TRBJ2-7	TRBD2	TGTGCCAGCAGCCGCGGAGATAGCGGGAGCTACGAGCAGTACTTC	CASSRGDSGSYEQYF
TRBV5-1	many	TRBJ1-4	TRBD1	TGCGCCAGCAGCTTGGCCGGACAGGGGGCGGAAAAACTGTTTTTT	CASSLAGQGAEKLFF
TRBV7-3	many	TRBJ2-1	TRBD1	TGTGCCAGCAGCCCTGGACAGGGGAGCCGTGAGCAGTTCTTC	CASSPGQGSREQFF
TRBV6-5	-	TRBJ1-2	-	TGTGCCAGCAGTTACTCGACTTGGACGGCCCCCTATGGCTACACCTTC	CASSYSTWTAPYGYTF
TRBV12-3/TRBV12-4	many	TRBJ1-1	-	TGTGCCAGCAGTTTAGCCGTGAACACTGAAGCTTTCTTT	CASSLAVNTEAFF
TRBV6-2/TRBV6-3	many	TRBJ1-1	-	TGTGCCAGCAGTTACTCTAAAGGGGGGACGAACACTGAAGCTTTCTTT	CASSYSKGGTNTEAFF
TRBV5-5	-	TRBJ1-3	TRBD1	TGTGCCAGCAGCGCAGCGGGACAGGATGTAAACACCATATATTTT	CASSAAGQDVNTIYF
TRBV12-3/TRBV12-4	many	TRBJ2-3	TRBD2	TGTGCCAGCAGTTGGACGGGAGGCCCATCTAGCACAGATACGCAGTATTTT	CASSWTGGPSSTDTQYF
TRBV7-2	many	TRBJ2-5	TRBD2	TGTGCCAGCAGCCGGTCCTTAGCGGGAGGAGGAGAGACCCAGTACTTC	CASSRSLAGGGETQYF
TRBV2	few	TRBJ2-7	-	TGTGCCAGCCAGCCGGGACCTAGCTCCTACGAGCAGTACTTC	CASQPGPSSYEQYF
TRBV3-1	many	TRBJ2-5	TRBD2	TGTGCCAGCAGCCAAGTGCTAGCGGGAGGAGAGACCCAGTACTTC	CASSQVLAGGETQYF
TRBV27	many	TRBJ2-7	TRBD1	TGTGCCAGCAGTTTATTAGGACAGGGCGAACAGTACTTC	CASSLLGQGEQYF
TRBV9	few	TRBJ2-3	TRBD2	TGTGCCAGCAGCGTAGCGGGACTAGCGGCTTCTAGCACAGATACGCAGTATTTT	CASSVAGLAASSTDTQYF
TRBV19	few	TRBJ2-3	TRBD2	TGTGCCAGTAGTATAGCGTTGGCCTCGGGGGGGACGCAGTATTTT	CASSIALASGGTQYF
TRBV27	-	TRBJ2-7	TRBD1	TGTGCCAGCAGTTTATCAGGGGGCGCGTTATCCGAGCAGTACTTC	CASSLSGGALSEQYF
TRBV5-1	-	TRBJ1-2	-	TGCGCCAGCAGCTTGGAGGGGGATGGCTACACCTTC	CASSLEGDGYTF
TRBV7-9	many	TRBJ2-5	-	TGTGCCAGCAGCTCCTCTCACGGAGAGACCCAGTACTTC	CASSSSHGETQYF
TRBV7-3	few	TRBJ2-1	-	TGTGCCAGCAGCTTAAATACTAGGAGCAATGAGCAGTTCTTC	CASSLNTRSNEQFF
TRBV7-2	-	TRBJ2-7	-	TGTGCCAGCAGTTCCTGGGACAAGCCCTACGAGCAGTACTTC	CASSSWDKPYEQYF
TRBV20-1	-	TRBJ2-5	-	TGCAGTGCTAGTCGCGGTGGGGAAGAGACCCAGTACTTC	CSASRGGEETQYF
TRBV11-2	once	TRBJ2-5	-	TGTGCCAGCAGCTTAGATCCCGTCGGCGGAGAGACCCAGTACTTC	CASSLDPVGGETQYF
TRBV5-1	many	TRBJ1-5	-	TGCGCCAGCAGCCCGGACTACGATCAGCCCCAGCATTTT	CASSPDYDQPQHF